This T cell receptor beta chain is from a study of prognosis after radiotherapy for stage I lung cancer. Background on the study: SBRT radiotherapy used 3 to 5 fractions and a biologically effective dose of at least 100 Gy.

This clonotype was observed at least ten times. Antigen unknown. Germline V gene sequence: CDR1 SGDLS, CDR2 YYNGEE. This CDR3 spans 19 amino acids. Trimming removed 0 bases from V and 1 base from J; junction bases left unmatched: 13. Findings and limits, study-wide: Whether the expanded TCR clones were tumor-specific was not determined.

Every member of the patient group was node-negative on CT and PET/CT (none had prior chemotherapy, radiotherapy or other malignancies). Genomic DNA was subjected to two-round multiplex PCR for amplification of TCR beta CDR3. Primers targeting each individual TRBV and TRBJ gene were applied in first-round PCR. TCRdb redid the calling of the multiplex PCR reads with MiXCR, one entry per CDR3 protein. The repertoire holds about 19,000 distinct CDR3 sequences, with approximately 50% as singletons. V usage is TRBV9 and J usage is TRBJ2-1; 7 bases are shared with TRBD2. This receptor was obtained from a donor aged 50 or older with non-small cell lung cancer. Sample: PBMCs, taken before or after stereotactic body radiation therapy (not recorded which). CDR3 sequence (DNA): TGTGCCAGCAGCGTAGGAGATCGAGGGAGGGCCACATCCTACAATGAGCAGTTCTTC. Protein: CASSVGDRGRATSYNEQFF.